This is a list of T cell receptor beta chains from one sample in a study of shared clonotypes between healthy human individuals. Produced via immunoSEQ multiplex PCR; TCRdb's table is partial and in-frame only. The table lists 750,000 to 1,000,000 clones, around 93% of them singletons. Input material: naive CD8+ T cells sorted from blood. The receptor set was obtained from a man aged 30-40 years in good health. CDR3s include the opening cysteine and the closing phenylalanine or tryptophan.

j_call cdr3_length v_call cdr3_aa
TRBJ1-5 15 TRBV30 CAWEGRSTSNQPQHF
TRBJ2-3 14 TRBV13 CASSLRRGTDTQYF
TRBJ2-7 16 TRBV7-9 CASSPLRGRYSYEQYF
TRBJ1-5 16 TRBV7-9 CASSLGGQGAHQPQHF
TRBJ1-1 16 TRBV5-1 CASSTAPGVMNTEAFF
TRBJ2-1 15 TRBV2 CASPKAGRGRNEQFF
TRBJ2-2 16 TRBV11-3 CASSPGTEGNTGELFF
TRBJ2-1 18 TRBV7-3 CASSSSTSGSSSYNEQFF
TRBJ2-7 15 TRBV14 CASSQDEAATYEQYF
TRBJ1-5 18 TRBV7-2 CASSLAQQTEYSNQPQHF
TRBJ2-1 15 TRBV7-9 CASSVAGTVYNEQFF
TRBJ2-7 12 TRBV11-2 CASSSAQGEQYF
TRBJ2-5 13 TRBV11-3 CASSSPGQETQYF
TRBJ2-1 14 TRBV28 CASSLASADNEQFF
TRBJ2-1 11 TRBV20-1 CSARIGLEQFF
TRBJ2-1 11 TRBV6-6 CATDTGNEQFF
TRBJ2-7 13 TRBV30 CACQTSAYYEQYF
TRBJ1-5 15 TRBV7-2 CASSLEGSRNQPQHF
TRBJ2-1 16 TRBV18 CASLGAGTFSYNEQFF
TRBJ1-1 11 TRBV30 CAWDGQAEAFF